The T cell receptor (beta chain) under discussion was sequenced for a study of T cells in Graves' hyperthyroidism and ophthalmopathy. Comment on this clonotype: Its antigen is as yet unknown.

The CDR3 regions of TCR beta were amplified from RNA transcripts. Primed by the HTBI set, a first-round RT-PCR was run on the TCR CDR3. Via MiXCR, TCRdb re-called the multiplex PCR reads, giving one row per CDR3 protein. The sample records approximately 640,000 distinct CDR3 sequences, over 40% being singletons. Not enrolled were patients with uncontrolled infection, other autoimmune disease, pregnancy or lactation. CDR3 length: 14 amino acids. Per the germline V gene, CDR1 is SGDLS and CDR2 is YYNGEE. Trimming removed 9 bases from V and 0 bases from J, with 13 bases in between. Study-wide findings and caveats: The authors' 13 V-J model separated ophthalmopathy from stable hyperthyroidism. The model predicted ophthalmopathy a median around 6.5 months before onset.

The sequence came from an adult man with Graves' disease, either hyperthyroidism or ophthalmopathy (not recorded which). The specimen sequenced was peripheral blood or thyroid tissue (not recorded which). The chain is built from TRBV9 and TRBJ1-5, with D tentatively TRBD1 (6 bases). The CDR3 DNA is TGTGCCAACATCGTAGGGGGTAGCAATCAGCCCCAGCATTTT. Translating gives CANIVGGSNQPQHF. Looking up the rest from reference TRBV9 and TRBJ1-5 gives the full variable domain: DSGVTQTPKHLITATGQRVTLRCSPRSGDLSVYWYQQSLDQGLQFLIQYYNGEERAKGNILERFSAQQFPDLHSELNLSSLELGDSALYFCANIVGGSNQPQHFGDGTRLSIL.